The clone carrying this T cell receptor beta chain came up a few times. The antigen remains undetermined. The data belong to a study of T cell repertoires in cytomegalovirus infection. In the study overall: Newly reported HLA-C-restricted and thoroughly characterized HLA-B-restricted CMV epitopes were employed.

TCRdb called the reads again in MiXCR, with one record for every CDR3 protein. The sample has around 900,000 distinct CDR3 sequences; more than 25% are singletons. Sequenced material: cultured CD8+ T cells from PBMCs, taken from culture after CMV antigen stimulation. The TCR sequence derives from a human donor in good health (CMV status not recorded). Some clones in this sample may be carry-over from other donors' samples.

Here the CDR3 DNA reads TGTGCCAGCAGCGTAGTCCCTCCTTATGGCTACACCTTC. It translates to CASSVVPPYGYTF. The V gene is TRBV9, the J gene TRBJ1-2, with D unresolved. This CDR3 is built from 13 residues. Trimming pared 0 bases from V and 5 bases from J, leaving 8 bases between. Germline CDR1 SGDLS, CDR2 YYNGEE.